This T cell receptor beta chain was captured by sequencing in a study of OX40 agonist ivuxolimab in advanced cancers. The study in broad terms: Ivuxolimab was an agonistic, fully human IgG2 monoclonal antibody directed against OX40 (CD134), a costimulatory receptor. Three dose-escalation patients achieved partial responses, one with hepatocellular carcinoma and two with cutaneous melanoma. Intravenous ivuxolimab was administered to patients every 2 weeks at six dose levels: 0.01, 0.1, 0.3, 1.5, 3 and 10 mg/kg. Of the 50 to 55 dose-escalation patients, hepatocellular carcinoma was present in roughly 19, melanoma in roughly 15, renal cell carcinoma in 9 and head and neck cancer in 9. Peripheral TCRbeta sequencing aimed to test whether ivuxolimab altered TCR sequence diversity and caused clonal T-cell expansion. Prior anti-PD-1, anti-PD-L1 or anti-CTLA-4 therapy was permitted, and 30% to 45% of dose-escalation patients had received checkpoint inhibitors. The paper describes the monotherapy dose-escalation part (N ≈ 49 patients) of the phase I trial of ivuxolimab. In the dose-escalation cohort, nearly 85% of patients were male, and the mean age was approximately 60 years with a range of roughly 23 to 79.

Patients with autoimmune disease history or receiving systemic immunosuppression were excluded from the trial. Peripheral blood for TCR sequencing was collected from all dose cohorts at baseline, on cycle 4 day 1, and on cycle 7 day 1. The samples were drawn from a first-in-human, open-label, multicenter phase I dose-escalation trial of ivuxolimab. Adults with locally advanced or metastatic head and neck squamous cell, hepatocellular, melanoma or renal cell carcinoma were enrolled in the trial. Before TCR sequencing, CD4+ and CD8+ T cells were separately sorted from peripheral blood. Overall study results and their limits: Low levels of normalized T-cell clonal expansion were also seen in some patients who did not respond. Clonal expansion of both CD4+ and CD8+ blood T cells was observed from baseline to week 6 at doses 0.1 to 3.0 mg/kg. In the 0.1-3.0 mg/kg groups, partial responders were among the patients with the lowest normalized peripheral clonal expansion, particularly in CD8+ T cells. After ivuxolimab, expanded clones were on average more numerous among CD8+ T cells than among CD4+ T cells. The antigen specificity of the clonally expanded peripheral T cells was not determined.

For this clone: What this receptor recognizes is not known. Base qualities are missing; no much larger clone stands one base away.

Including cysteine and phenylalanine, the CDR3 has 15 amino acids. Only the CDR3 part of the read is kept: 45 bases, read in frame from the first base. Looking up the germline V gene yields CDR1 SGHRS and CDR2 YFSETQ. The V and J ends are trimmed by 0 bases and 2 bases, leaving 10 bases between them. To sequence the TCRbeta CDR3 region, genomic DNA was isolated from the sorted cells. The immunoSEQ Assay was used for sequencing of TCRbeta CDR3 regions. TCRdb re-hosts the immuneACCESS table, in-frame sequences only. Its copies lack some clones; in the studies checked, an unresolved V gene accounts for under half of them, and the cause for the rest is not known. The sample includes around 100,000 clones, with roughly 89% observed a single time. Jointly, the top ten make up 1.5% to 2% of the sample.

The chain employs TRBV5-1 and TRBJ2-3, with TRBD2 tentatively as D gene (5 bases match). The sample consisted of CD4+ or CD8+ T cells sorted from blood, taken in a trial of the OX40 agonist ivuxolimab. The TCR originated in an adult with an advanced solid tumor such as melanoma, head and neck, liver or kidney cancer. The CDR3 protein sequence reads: CASSLEAGYTDTQYF. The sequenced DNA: TGCGCCAGCAGCTTGGAGGCGGGCTACACAGATACGCAGTATTTT.